Shown below are 19 T cell receptor beta chains from a single sample sequenced in a study of blood T cell repertoires in COVID-19. Assay used: immunoSEQ multiplex PCR; TCRdb lists only in-frame clones, some missing. The sample records hundreds of thousands of clones, about 84% being singletons. Sequenced sample: peripheral blood. The origin of the receptors is a woman aged 80 or over with COVID-19, enrolled during active disease.

The chain carries TRBV5-1 and TRBJ2-4; D possibly corresponds to TRBD1 (6 bases). CDR1 and CDR2 (germline): SGHRS, YFSETQ. V was shortened by 4 bases and J by 5 bases, with 10 bases between the two germline ends. The CDR3 contains 13 residues. DNA of the CDR3: TGCGCCAGCAGCCCAGGGGAGCAAAACATTCAGTACTTC. Translated: CASSPGEQNIQYF.

The chain combines TRBV11-1 with TRBJ2-1, with 11 bases that match TRBD1. V dropped 4 bases and J dropped 4; count of bases not matched to a gene: 6. Looked up from germline, CDR1 is SGHAT and CDR2 is FQDESV (reference sequence). CDR3 length: 16 residues. CDR3 residues: CASSSADRGLYNEQFF. The DNA of the CDR3 is TGTGCCAGCAGCTCCGCGGACAGGGGGCTATACAATGAGCAGTTCTTC.

V is TRBV2 and J is TRBJ2-5; no clear D. The CDR3 consists of 13 residues. In germline, CDR1 is SNHLY, CDR2 FYNNEI. Deletions cut 6 bases from V and 0 bases from J, with 8 bases between. The CDR3 is CASRRSNQETQYF. The CDR3 coding sequence is TGTGCCAGCAGGCGAAGTAACCAAGAGACCCAGTACTTC. Together with reference TRBV2 and TRBJ2-5, the CDR3 gives the full variable domain: EPEVTQTPSHQVTQMGQEVILRCVPISNHLYFYWYRQILGQKVEFLVSFYNNEISEKSEIFDDQFSVERPDGSNFTLKIRSTKLEDSAMYFCASRRSNQETQYFGPGTRLLVL.

The V call is TRBV6-2 or TRBV6-3, the J call TRBJ2-7, with 10 nucleotides matching TRBD2. CDR1 and CDR2 from the germline V gene are MNHEY and SVGEGT. Trimming took 5 bases from V and 2 from J; bases not matched to a gene: 3. The CDR3 sequence is 14 residues long. The CDR3 region has the DNA TGTGCCAGCAGTACAAGCGGGGGGGCCTACGAGCAGTACTTC. This gives the protein CASSTSGGAYEQYF.

The rearrangement joins TRBV7-3 to TRBJ2-1, with D uncertain. The CDR3 covers 13 residues. Germline-derived CDR1 and CDR2 are SGHTA and FQGTGA. V was pared by 3 bases and J by 0 bases, with 3 bases between. CDR3 region: CASSFSSYNEQFF. The CDR3 bases are TGTGCCAGCAGCTTCAGCTCCTACAATGAGCAGTTCTTC.

The chain joins TRBV15 to TRBJ1-2; D uncertain. The CDR3 runs 14 residues. V shed 5 bases and J shed 0 bases, with 10 bases lying between them. CDR1 and CDR2 (germline): LNHNV, YYDKDF (reference sequence). CDR3 coding DNA: TGTGCCACCAGCCATGACTCTTCTAACTATGGCTACACCTTC. Translation gives CATSHDSSNYGYTF.

J is TRBJ2-7 and V is TRBV5-6; TRBD1 is a possible D gene (5 bases). Germline-derived CDR1 and CDR2 are SGHDT and YYEEEE. The CDR3 has 12 residues. Between the trimmed V and J ends, which lost 4 bases and 4 bases, there was a span of 9 bases. The CDR3 loop reads CASSRQLYEQYF. The CDR3 DNA reads as TGTGCCAGCAGCCGACAGCTATACGAGCAGTACTTC.

The table lists this clone with a count of one. The DNA of the CDR3 is TGTGCCAGCAGCCTGGGGGGTCTTAGCACAGATACGCAGTATTTT. This translates into CASSLGGLSTDTQYF. The rearrangement joins TRBV11-2 to TRBJ2-3; tentative D call: TRBD2 (6 bases). CDR1 is SGHAT, CDR2 FQNNGV, per germline. The CDR3 is 15 residues long. With 5 bases removed from V and 0 bases from J, the gap between germline ends came to 12 bases.

V usage is TRBV19 and J usage is TRBJ1-2; unclear D gene. Germline CDR1 is LNHDA and CDR2 is SQIVND (reference sequence). The V gene lost 3 bases and the J gene lost 6 bases, with 11 bases spanning the gap. The CDR3 contains 13 residues. The CDR3 DNA follows: TGTGCCAGTAGTATTCTACCTACCGATGGCTACACCTTC. Its protein product is CASSILPTDGYTF.

The rearrangement joins TRBV29-1 to TRBJ2-3, with 8 bases identical to TRBD2. Germline lookup yields CDR1 SQVTM and CDR2 ANQGSEA. CDR3 length: 15 residues. V shed 6 bases and J 6 bases; nucleotides not matched to a gene: 14. The CDR3 sequence: CSVSLAVVGEDTQYF. The CDR3 bases are TGCAGCGTATCACTAGCGGTGGTCGGGGAGGATACGCAGTATTTT.

This clone was counted a single time. V usage is TRBV5-6 and J usage is TRBJ1-2; D is unresolved. Trimming took off 2 bases at V and 4 bases at J, with 9 bases between the two ends. The length of the CDR3 is 13 residues. The germline CDR1 and CDR2 sequences are SGHDT and YYEEEE. The CDR3 is CASSLREVYGYTF. CDR3 nucleotides: TGTGCCAGCAGCTTAAGAGAAGTCTATGGCTACACCTTC.

DNA of the CDR3: TGTGCCAGCTCACCACGGGCAGGGGGCCCAAATCAGCCCCAGCATTTT. Its translation is CASSPRAGGPNQPQHF. The chain is built from TRBV18 and TRBJ1-5; TRBD1 aligns across 8 bases. Trimming removed 1 base from V and 4 bases from J; junction bases left unmatched: 6. Germline V gene sequence: CDR1 KGHSH, CDR2 LQKENI. The length of the CDR3 is 16 residues. The variable domain in full, with the rest retrieved from reference TRBV18 and TRBJ1-5, is NAGVMQNPRHLVRRRGQEARLRCSPMKGHSHVYWYRQLPEEGLKFMVYLQKENIIDESGMPKERFSAEFPKEGPSILRIQQVVRGDSAAYFCASSPRAGGPNQPQHFGDGTRLSIL.

This clone was recorded a few times. The chain recombines TRBV30 with TRBJ2-5; 7 bases are shared with TRBD1. The CDR3 length is 12 residues. The junction had 1 base not matched to a gene; V was cut back by 4 bases and J by 2 bases. Per germline, CDR1 GTSNPN and CDR2 SVGIG (reference sequence). The CDR3 protein is CAWNRGQETQYF. CDR3 DNA: TGTGCCTGGAACAGGGGACAAGAGACCCAGTACTTC.

This rearrangement joins TRBV19 to TRBJ1-3; unclear D gene. Trimming took 4 bases from V and 0 from J, leaving 16 bases between them. The CDR3 is 17 amino acids. From germline, CDR1 is LNHDA and CDR2 SQIVND (reference sequence). CDR3 bases: TGTGCCAGTAGTACCACGTGGGGAGGAAGCTCTGGAAACACCATATATTTT. Protein sequence: CASSTTWGGSSGNTIYF.

This clone was recorded once. The rearrangement links TRBV7-6 to TRBJ1-6; 11 nucleotides agree with TRBD1. J lost 10 bases, V lost 5 bases, and 7 bases had no gene match. The CDR3 contains 15 residues. Germline assignment: CDR1 SGHVS and CDR2 FNYEAQ. As DNA, the CDR3 is TGTGCCAGCAGCCCCGGACAGGGGGCATACTCACCCCTCCACTTT. It translates to CASSPGQGAYSPLHF.

This sequence joins TRBV4-1 and TRBJ2-2; 7 bases align to TRBD2. The CDR3 has 13 amino acids. Germline V gene sequence: CDR1 MGHRA, CDR2 YSYEKL. The V gene end was trimmed by 6 bases and the J gene end by 8 bases; junction bases not matched to a gene: 6. The CDR3 loop reads CASRLTSAGELFF. CDR3 DNA: TGCGCCAGCAGACTTACTAGCGCTGGGGAGCTGTTTTTT.

This chain links TRBV7-9 with TRBJ2-5, with D possibly matching TRBD2 (5 bases). CDR1 is SEHNR and CDR2 is FQNEAQ in the germline V gene (reference sequence). This CDR3 spans 16 amino acids. Between the trimmed V and J ends, which lost 0 bases and 0 bases, there was a span of 11 bases. In nucleotides, the CDR3 is TGTGCCAGCAGCTTAGCGGGCGGGTACGACCAAGAGACCCAGTACTTC. Translating gives CASSLAGGYDQETQYF.

The chain combines TRBV6-5 with TRBJ1-5; 8 bases agree with TRBD1. Germline lookup yields CDR1 MNHEY and CDR2 SVGAGI. Unmatched junction bases numbered 4, after V lost 6 bases and J lost 3 bases. The CDR3 is 14 amino acids. The chain's CDR3 is CASSGQGNNQPQHF. The CDR3 nucleotides read TGTGCCAGCAGCGGACAGGGAAACAATCAGCCCCAGCATTTT.

This chain connects TRBV7-8 to TRBJ2-2; 7 bases agree with TRBD1. Looked up from germline, CDR1 is SGHVS and CDR2 is FQNEAQ. The CDR3 is 18 residues long. The junction had 19 bases not matched to a gene; V was cut back by 4 bases and J by 8 bases. CDR3: CASSSYALGQLGHGELFF. As DNA, the CDR3 is TGTGCCAGCAGCTCCTATGCCCTGGGACAGCTTGGACATGGGGAGCTGTTTTTT.